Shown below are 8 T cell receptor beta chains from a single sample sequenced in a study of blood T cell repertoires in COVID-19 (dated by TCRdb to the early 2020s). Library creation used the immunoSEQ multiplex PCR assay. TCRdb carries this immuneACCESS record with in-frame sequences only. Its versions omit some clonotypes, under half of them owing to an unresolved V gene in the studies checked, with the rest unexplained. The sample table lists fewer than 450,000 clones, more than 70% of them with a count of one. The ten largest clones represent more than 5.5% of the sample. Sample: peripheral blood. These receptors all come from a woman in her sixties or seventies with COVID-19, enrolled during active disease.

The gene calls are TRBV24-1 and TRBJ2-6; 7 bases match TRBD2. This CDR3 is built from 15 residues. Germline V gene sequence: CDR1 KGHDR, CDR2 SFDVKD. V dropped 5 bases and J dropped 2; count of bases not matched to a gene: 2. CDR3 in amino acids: CATSGGGAGANVLTF. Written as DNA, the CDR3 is TGTGCCACCAGTGGGGGAGGGGCTGGGGCCAACGTCCTGACTTTC.

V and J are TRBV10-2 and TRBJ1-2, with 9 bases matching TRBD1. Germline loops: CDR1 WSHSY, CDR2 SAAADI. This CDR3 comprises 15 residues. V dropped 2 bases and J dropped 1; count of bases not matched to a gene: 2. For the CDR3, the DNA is TGCGCCAGCAGTGAGGGGACAGGGTTTAACTATGGCTACACCTTC. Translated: CASSEGTGFNYGYTF.

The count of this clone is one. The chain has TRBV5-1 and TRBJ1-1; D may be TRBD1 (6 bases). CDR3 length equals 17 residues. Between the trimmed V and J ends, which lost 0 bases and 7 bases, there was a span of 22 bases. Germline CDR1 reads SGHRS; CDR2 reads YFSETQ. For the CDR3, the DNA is TGCGCCAGCAGCTTGGATTTCGGGTCAGGGACAAGTTTTGAAGCTTTCTTT. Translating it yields CASSLDFGSGTSFEAFF.

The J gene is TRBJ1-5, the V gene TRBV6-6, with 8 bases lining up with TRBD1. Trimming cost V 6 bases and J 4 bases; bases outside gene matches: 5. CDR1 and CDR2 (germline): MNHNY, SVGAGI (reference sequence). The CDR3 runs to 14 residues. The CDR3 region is CASSGQGLNQPQHF. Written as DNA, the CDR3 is TGTGCCAGCAGCGGACAGGGCCTAAATCAGCCCCAGCATTTT.

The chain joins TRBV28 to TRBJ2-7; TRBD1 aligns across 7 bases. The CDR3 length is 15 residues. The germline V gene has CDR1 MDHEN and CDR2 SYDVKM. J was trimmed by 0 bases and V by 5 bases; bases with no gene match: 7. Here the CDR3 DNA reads TGTGCCAGCAGTCCCCGGACAGGAGTCTCCTACGAGCAGTACTTC. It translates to CASSPRTGVSYEQYF.

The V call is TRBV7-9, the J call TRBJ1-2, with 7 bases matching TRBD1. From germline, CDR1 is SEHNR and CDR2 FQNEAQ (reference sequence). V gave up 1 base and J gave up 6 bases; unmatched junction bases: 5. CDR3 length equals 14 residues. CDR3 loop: CASSLVEGADGYTF. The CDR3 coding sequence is TGTGCCAGCAGCTTAGTAGAGGGGGCGGATGGCTACACCTTC.

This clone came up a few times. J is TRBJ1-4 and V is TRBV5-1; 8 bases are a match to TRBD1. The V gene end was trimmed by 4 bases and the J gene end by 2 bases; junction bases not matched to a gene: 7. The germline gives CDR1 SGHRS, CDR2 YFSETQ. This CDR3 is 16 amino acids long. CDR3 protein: CASSTTGGGTNEKLFF. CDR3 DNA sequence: TGCGCCAGCAGCACCACAGGGGGAGGGACTAATGAAAAACTGTTTTTT.

The CDR3 nucleotides are TGCGCCAGCAGACCGGACAGGGTAGGTGAAGCTTTCTTT. It translates to CASRPDRVGEAFF. V and J are TRBV5-1 and TRBJ1-1; the match to TRBD1 covers 8 bases. This CDR3 has 13 amino acids. V shed 5 bases and J 7 bases; nucleotides not matched to a gene: 7. Germline CDR1 and CDR2: SGHRS and YFSETQ.